These 9 T cell receptor beta chains share one sample of origin, sequenced in a study of OX40 agonist ivuxolimab in advanced cancers. TCRdb's table, derived via immunoSEQ multiplex PCR, lists solely in-frame clones and lacks some. The data contain tens of thousands of clones, roughly 90% of them singletons. The source was CD4+ or CD8+ T cells sorted from blood, collected in a trial of the OX40 agonist ivuxolimab. The receptors derive from an adult with an advanced solid tumor such as melanoma, head and neck, liver or kidney cancer.

This chain connects TRBV29-1 to TRBJ2-7, with a tentative D call TRBD2 (5 bases). Trimming left V 4 bases short and J 2 bases short, with 12 bases between. This CDR3 is 13 amino acids long. Per germline, CDR1 SQVTM and CDR2 ANQGSEA. The CDR3 region is CSVAGGGTYEQYF. CDR3 coding DNA: TGCAGCGTTGCGGGCGGAGGTACCTACGAGCAGTACTTC.

There are a few counts of this clone. J is TRBJ2-7 and V is TRBV4-3, with D uncertain. Trimming took 1 base from V and 2 from J, leaving 12 bases between them. Looked up from germline, CDR1 is LGHNA and CDR2 is YSLEER. This CDR3 contains 15 residues. CDR3 amino acids: CASSQGTATTYEQYF. CDR3 nucleotide sequence: TGCGCCAGCAGCCAAGGTACAGCAACTACCTACGAGCAGTACTTC.

This chain links TRBV13 with TRBJ2-1; possibly TRBD1 for D (5 bases). Trimming pared 1 base from V and 9 bases from J, leaving 7 bases between. Germline-derived CDR1 and CDR2 are PRHDT and FYEKMQ (reference sequence). The CDR3 has 12 residues. CDR3 coding DNA: TGTGCCAGCAGCTTAGAAAGGGGTGAGCAGTTCTTC. As protein: CASSLERGEQFF.

The chain is built from TRBV19 and TRBJ1-5, with 8 nucleotides matching TRBD1. The CDR3 consists of 16 residues. The trim removed 4 bases at V and 2 bases at J, leaving 7 bases unmatched. Germline V gene sequence: CDR1 LNHDA, CDR2 SQIVND (reference sequence). The CDR3 DNA is TGTGCCAGTAGTAGAGGGACAGGTAGGGGCAATCAGCCCCAGCATTTT. Encoded protein: CASSRGTGRGNQPQHF.

This clone was observed once. The chain uses TRBV6-6 and TRBJ2-1; tentatively, D is TRBD1 or TRBD2 (5 bases each). V shed 4 bases and J shed 5 bases, with 12 bases lying between them. The germline V gene encodes CDR1 MNHNY and CDR2 SVGAGI (reference sequence). The CDR3 contains 14 residues. CDR3 protein: CASSFRDANNEQFF. Here the CDR3 DNA reads TGTGCCAGCAGTTTCCGGGACGCGAACAATGAGCAGTTCTTC.

The chain employs TRBV5-5 and TRBJ2-7; no reliable D call. The CDR3 spans 15 residues. The V end was cut by 2 bases, the J end by 6 bases, with 18 bases between. Germline CDR1 and CDR2: SGHKS and YYEKEE (reference sequence). The CDR3 sequence is CASSFLVGLRREQYF. The CDR3 DNA is TGTGCCAGCAGCTTCCTAGTGGGGTTGCGTCGCGAGCAGTACTTC.

The genes are TRBV9 and TRBJ1-1, with TRBD1 identical over 9 bases. V trimming: 4 bases; J trimming: 1 base; junction bases outside the gene matches: 5. CDR3 size: 15 residues. The V gene's germline CDR1 is SGDLS and CDR2 YYNGEE. The CDR3: CASSNPGQGNTEAFF. The DNA for the CDR3 is TGTGCCAGCAGCAACCCGGGACAGGGGAACACTGAAGCTTTCTTT.

The chain uses TRBV9 and TRBJ2-3, with D unclear. This CDR3 is built from 20 residues. The germline V gene encodes CDR1 SGDLS and CDR2 YYNGEE. The ends were cut back, 0 bases at V and 0 bases at J, with 23 bases in the middle. Here the CDR3 reads CASSVEALLLGSGSTDTQYF. The CDR3 coding sequence is TGTGCCAGCAGCGTAGAGGCGCTGCTCCTTGGTTCCGGGAGCACAGATACGCAGTATTTT. The whole variable domain, filled in from reference TRBV9 and TRBJ2-3, reads DSGVTQTPKHLITATGQRVTLRCSPRSGDLSVYWYQQSLDQGLQFLIQYYNGEERAKGNILERFSAQQFPDLHSELNLSSLELGDSALYFCASSVEALLLGSGSTDTQYFGPGTRLTVL.

This chain uses TRBV15 with TRBJ2-2; TRBD2 is a possible D gene (6 bases). Looked up from germline, CDR1 is LNHNV and CDR2 is YYDKDF (reference sequence). V was cut by 6 bases and J by 0 bases, with 11 bases left in between. This CDR3 spans 15 amino acids. DNA of the CDR3: TGTGCCACCAGTGTATGGGAGGCGAACACCGGGGAGCTGTTTTTT. Translated: CATSVWEANTGELFF.